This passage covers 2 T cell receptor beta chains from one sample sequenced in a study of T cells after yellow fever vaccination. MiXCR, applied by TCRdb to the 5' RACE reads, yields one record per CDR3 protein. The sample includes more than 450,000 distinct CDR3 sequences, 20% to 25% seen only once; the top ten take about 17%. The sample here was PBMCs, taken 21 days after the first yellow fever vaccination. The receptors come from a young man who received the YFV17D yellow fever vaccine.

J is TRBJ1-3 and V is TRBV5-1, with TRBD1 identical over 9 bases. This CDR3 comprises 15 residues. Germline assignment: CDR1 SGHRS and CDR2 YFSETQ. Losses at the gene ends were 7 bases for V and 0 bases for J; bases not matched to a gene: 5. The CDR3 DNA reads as TGCGCCAGCGCCGGGACAGGGCTCTCTGGAAACACCATATATTTT. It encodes CASAGTGLSGNTIYF.

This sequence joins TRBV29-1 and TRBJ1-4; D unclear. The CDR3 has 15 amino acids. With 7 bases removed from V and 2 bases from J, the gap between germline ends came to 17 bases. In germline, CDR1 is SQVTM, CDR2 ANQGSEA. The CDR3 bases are TGCAGCGCCACGGACCGAGCCGCGACTAATGAAAAACTGTTTTTT. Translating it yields CSATDRAATNEKLFF.